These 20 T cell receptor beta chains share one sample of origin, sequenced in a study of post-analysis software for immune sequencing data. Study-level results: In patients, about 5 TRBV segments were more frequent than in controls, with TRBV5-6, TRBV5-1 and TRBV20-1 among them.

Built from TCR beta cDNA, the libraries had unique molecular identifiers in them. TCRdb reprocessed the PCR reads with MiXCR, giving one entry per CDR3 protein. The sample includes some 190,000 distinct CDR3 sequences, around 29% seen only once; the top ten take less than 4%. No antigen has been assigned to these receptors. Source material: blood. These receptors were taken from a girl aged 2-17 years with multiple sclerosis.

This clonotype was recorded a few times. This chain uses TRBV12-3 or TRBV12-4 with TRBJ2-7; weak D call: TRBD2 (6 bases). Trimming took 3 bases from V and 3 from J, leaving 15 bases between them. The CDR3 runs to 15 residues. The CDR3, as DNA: TGTGCCAGCAGTTTGTCAGCGGGCCTGGGCTACGAGCAGTACTTC. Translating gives CASSLSAGLGYEQYF.

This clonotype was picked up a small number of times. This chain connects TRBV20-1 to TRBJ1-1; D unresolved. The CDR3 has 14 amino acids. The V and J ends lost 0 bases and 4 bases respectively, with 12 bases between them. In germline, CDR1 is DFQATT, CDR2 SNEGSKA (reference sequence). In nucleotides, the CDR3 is TGCAGTGCTAGAGATAGGATTGGGAGCACTGAAGCTTTCTTT. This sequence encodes CSARDRIGSTEAFF.

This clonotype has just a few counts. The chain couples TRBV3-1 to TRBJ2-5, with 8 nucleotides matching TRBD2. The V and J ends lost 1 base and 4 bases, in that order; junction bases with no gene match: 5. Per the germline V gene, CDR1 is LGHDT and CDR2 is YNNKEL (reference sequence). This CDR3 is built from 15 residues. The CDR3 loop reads CASSQGGLGGETQYF. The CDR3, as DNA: TGTGCCAGCAGCCAAGGGGGACTAGGCGGAGAGACCCAGTACTTC.

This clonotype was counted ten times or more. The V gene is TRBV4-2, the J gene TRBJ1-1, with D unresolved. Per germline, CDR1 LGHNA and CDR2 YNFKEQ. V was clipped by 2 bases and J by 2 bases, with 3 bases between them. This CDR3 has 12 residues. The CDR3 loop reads CASSQLNTEAFF. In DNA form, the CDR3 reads TGTGCCAGCAGCCAATTAAACACTGAAGCTTTCTTT.

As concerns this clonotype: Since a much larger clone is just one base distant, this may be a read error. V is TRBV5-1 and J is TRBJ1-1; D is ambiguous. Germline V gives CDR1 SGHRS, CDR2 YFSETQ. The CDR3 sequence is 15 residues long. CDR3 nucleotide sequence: TGCGCCAGCGGCTTGGCCCTGGGCGGGAACACTGAAGCTTTCTTT. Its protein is CASGLALGGNTEAFF.

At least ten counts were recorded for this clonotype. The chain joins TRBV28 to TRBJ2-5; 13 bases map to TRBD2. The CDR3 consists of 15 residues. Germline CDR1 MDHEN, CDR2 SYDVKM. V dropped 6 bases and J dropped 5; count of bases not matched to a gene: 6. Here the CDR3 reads CASSDVTSGRETQYF. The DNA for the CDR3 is TGTGCCAGCAGCGACGTGACTAGCGGGAGGGAGACCCAGTACTTC.

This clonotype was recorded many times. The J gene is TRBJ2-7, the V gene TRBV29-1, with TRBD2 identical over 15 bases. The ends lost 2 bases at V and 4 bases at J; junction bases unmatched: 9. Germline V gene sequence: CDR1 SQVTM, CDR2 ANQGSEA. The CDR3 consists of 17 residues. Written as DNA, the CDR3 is TGCAGCGTTGAAAGCGGAGGACTAGCGGGAGGGCCTTACGAGCAGTACTTC. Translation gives CSVESGGLAGGPYEQYF.

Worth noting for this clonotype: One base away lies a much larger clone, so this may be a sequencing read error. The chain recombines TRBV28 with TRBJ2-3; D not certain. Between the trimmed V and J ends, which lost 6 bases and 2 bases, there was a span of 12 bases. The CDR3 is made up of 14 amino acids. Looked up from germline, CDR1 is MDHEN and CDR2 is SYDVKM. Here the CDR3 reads CASRPRPITDTQYF. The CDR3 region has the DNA TGTGCCAGCAGGCCCCGACCGATCACAGATACGCAGTATTTT.

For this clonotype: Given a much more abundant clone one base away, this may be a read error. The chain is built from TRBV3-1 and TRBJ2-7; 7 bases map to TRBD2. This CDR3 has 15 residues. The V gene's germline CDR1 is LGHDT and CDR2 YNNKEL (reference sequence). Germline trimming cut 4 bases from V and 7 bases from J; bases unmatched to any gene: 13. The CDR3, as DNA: TGTGCCAGCAGCCTACCAGCGGGAAGTCGCAATGAGCAGTACTTC. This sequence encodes CASSLPAGSRNEQYF.

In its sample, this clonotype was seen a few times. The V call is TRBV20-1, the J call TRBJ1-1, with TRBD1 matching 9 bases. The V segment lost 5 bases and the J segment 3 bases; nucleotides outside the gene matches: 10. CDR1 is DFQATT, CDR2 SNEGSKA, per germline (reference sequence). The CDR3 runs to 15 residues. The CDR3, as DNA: TGCAGTGCTGGCGACAGTAGACAGGGGGACACTGAAGCTTTCTTT. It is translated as CSAGDSRQGDTEAFF.

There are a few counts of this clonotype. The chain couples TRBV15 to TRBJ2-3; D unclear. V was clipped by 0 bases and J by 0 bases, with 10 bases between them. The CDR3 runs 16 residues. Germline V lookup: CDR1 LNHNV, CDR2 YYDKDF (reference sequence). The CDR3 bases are TGTGCCACCAGCAGAGATTTTCGAGCCAGCACAGATACGCAGTATTTT. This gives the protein CATSRDFRASTDTQYF.

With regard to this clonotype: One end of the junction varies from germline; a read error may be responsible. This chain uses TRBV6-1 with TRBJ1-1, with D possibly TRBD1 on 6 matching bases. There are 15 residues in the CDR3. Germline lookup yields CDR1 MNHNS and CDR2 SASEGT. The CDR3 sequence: CASSDPGAVNTEVFF. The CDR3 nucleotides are TGTGCCAGCAGTGATCCAGGGGCCGTGAACACTGAAGTTTTCTTT.

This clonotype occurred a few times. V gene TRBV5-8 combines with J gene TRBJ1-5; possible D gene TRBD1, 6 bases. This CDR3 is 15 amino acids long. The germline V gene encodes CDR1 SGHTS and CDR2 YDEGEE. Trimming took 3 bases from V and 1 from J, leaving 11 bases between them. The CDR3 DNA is TGTGCCAGCAGCTCGGGACAATCGAGCAATCAGCCCCAGCATTTT. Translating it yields CASSSGQSSNQPQHF.

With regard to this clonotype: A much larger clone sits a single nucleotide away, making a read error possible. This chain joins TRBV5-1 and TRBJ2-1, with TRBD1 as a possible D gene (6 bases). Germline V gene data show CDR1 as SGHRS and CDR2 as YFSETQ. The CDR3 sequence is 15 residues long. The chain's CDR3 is CASGLRGSSYNERFF. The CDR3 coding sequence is TGCGCCAGCGGTCTTAGGGGGAGTTCCTACAATGAGCGGTTCTTC.

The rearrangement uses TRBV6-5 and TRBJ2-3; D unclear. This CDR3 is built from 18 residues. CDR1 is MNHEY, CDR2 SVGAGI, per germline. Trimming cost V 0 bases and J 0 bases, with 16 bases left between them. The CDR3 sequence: CASSYSNMRSPSTDTQYF. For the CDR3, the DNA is TGTGCCAGCAGTTACTCAAACATGAGAAGCCCTAGCACAGATACGCAGTATTTT.

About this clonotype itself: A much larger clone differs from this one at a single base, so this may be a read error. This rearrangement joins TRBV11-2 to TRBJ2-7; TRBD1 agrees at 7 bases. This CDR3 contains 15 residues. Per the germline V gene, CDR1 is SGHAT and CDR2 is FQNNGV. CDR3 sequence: CASSLDLDRQWTQDF. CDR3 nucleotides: TGTGCCAGCAGCTTAGATCTGGACAGGCAGTGGACCCAGGACTTC.

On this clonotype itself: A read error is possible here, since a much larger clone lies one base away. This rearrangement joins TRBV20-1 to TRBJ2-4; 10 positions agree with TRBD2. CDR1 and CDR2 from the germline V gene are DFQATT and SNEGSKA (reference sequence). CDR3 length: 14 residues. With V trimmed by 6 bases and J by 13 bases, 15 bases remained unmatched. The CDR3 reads CSAGGLAAYNEQYF. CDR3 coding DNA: TGCAGTGCCGGCGGACTAGCGGCCTACAATGAGCAGTACTTC.

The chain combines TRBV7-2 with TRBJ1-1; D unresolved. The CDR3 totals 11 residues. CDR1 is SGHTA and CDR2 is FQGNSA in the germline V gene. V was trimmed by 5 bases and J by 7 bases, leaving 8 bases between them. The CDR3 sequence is CASSPKFEAFF. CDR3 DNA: TGTGCCAGCAGCCCAAAATTTGAAGCTTTCTTT.

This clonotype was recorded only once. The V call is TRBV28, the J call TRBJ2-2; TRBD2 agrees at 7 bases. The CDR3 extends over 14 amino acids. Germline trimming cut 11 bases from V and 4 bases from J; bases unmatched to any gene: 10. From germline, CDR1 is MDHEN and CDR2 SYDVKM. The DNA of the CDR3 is TGTGCCGCAGGGAGGGGTGGAAGCACCGGGGAGCTGTTTTTT. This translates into CAAGRGGSTGELFF.

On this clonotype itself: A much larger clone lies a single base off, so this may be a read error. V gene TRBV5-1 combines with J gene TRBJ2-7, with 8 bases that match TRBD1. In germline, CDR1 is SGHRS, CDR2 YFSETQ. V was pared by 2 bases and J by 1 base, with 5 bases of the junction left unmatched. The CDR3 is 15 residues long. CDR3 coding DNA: TGCGCCAGCAGCTTTAGTACAGGGGGTTCCTACGAGCAGTACTTC. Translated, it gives CASSFSTGGSYEQYF.